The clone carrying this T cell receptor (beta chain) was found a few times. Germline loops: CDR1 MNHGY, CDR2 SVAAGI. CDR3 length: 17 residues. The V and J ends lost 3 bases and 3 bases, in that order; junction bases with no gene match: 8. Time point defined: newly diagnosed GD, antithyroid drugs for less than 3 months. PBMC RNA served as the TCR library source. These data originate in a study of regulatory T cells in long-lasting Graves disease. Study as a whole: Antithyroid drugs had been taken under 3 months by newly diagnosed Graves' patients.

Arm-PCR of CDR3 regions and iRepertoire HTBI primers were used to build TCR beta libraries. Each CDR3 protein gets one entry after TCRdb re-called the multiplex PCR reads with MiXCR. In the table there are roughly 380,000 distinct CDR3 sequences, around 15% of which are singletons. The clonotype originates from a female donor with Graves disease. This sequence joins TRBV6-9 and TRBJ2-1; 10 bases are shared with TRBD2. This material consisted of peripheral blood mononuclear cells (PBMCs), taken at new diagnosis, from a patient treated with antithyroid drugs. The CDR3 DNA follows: TGTGCCAGCAGTTACTCCCGAGCGGGGGGGATCTACAATGAGCAGTTCTTC. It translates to CASSYSRAGGIYNEQFF.